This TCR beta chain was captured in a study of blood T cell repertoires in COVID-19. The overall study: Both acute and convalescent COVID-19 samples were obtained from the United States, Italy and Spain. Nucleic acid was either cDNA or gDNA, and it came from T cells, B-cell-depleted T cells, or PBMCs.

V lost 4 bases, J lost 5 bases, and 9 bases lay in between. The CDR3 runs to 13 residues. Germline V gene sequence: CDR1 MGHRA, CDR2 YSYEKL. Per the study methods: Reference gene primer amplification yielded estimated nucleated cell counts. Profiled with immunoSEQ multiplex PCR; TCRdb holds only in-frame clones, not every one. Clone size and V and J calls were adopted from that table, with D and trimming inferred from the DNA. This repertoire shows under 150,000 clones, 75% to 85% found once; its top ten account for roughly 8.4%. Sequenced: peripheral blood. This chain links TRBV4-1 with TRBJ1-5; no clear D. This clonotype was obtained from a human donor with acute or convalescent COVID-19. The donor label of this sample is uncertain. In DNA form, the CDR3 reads TGCGCCAGCAGCCCTCTCCCGTATCAGCCCCAGCATTTT. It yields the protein CASSPLPYQPQHF.